This entry is about one TCR beta chain. Its antigen is still unknown. No much larger clone exists at a distance of one base, and base qualities are not known. The data derive from a study of lymphopenia after photon versus proton radiotherapy (dated by TCRdb to the late 2010s). With regard to the full study: In patients with gastrointestinal tumors who developed high-grade lymphopenia, the study compared the immunological effects of photon radiation therapy with those of proton radiation therapy. The goal of the study was to characterize the differences between the two radiation modalities in how they affect the immune system. The cohort comprised 20 to 25 patients with gastrointestinal tumors who received either photon or proton therapy and then developed lymphopenia. Paper-wide results and their limitations: The authors looked at the survival association only in patients who died, and they framed better survival with proton therapy as a possibility rather than a demonstrated result. Across the cohort, among patients who died, a greater drop in TCR diversity after the nadir was inversely correlated with overall survival time. Proton-treated patients stayed relatively stable during treatment, while photon-treated patients lost naive T cells and TCR diversity and gained effector/memory populations. After the lymphocyte count nadir, repertoires from photon-treated patients showed oligoclonal expansion, particularly of CD8+ Temra cells, and this expansion drove the decline in diversity.

From its cysteine to its phenylalanine, the CDR3 spans 15 amino acids. The retained sequence is limited to the CDR3, 45 bases, with the frame set at the first base. Trimming takes 3 bases off V and 7 bases off J; junction bases not matched to a gene: 5. Sequences SGHRS (CDR1) and YFSETQ (CDR2) are obtained from the germline V gene. Receptor libraries were prepared by the immunoSEQ multiplex PCR assay. Alongside multiparametric flow cytometry, deep sequencing of rearranged TCR beta loci was used to profile the T cell repertoires. TCRdb retrieved this table from immuneACCESS and kept in-frame rearrangements only. Not all clones are present; in checked studies, unresolved V genes account for under half, and no reason is known for the remainder. The sample table holds 25,000 to 35,000 clones, of which about nine tenths were seen once. In total, the top ten clones hold 5.5% to 7.5% of the sample.

The clonotype was recovered from a woman between 50 and 59 years old with pancreatic cancer. Source: peripheral blood, taken from a patient treated with photon-based radiotherapy. Here the chain combines TRBV5-1 and TRBJ2-1, and TRBD2 aligns with 12 junction nucleotides. For the CDR3, the sequence is CASSWTSGTLNEQFF. In nucleotide form, the sequence is TGCGCCAGCAGCTGGACTAGCGGGACCCTAAATGAGCAGTTCTTC.